In this sample, the clone carrying this T cell receptor beta chain turned up many times. The germline gives CDR1 LGHDT, CDR2 YNNKEL (reference sequence). The CDR3 contains 17 residues. Germline trimming cut 1 base from V and 4 bases from J; bases unmatched to any gene: 8. This specimen comes from a study of early T cells in non-severe SARS-CoV-2 infection. The TCR library protocol attached unique molecular identifiers to the individual cDNA molecules. MiXCR was run by TCRdb on the 5' RACE reads, yielding one entry per CDR3 protein. The sample has some 60,000 distinct CDR3 sequences; over 9.5% are singletons.

Input material: whole blood. This chain links TRBV3-1 with TRBJ2-3; 10 bases fit TRBD2. This sequence originates from an adult who was a healthcare worker with PCR-confirmed SARS-CoV-2 infection or an uninfected control (not recorded which). CDR3 in DNA: TGTGCCAGCAGCCAAGCCTTTTTAGCGGGAGGTTCAGATACGCAGTATTTT. Amino acid sequence: CASSQAFLAGGSDTQYF.